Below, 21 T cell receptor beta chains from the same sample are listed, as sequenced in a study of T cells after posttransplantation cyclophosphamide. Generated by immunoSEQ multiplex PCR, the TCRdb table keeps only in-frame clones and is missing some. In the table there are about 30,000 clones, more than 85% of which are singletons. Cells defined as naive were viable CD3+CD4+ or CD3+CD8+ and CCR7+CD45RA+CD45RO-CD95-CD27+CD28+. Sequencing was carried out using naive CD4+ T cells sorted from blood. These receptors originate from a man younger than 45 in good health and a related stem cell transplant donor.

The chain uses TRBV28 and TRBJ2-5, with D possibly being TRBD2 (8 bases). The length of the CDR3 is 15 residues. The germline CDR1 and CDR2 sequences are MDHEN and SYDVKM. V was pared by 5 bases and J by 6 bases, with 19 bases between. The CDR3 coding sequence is TGTGCCAGCAGTAGAGGGGGCGGGGGGTTAAAGACCCAGTACTTC. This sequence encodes CASSRGGGGLKTQYF. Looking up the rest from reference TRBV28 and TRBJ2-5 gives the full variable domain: DVKVTQSSRYLVKRTGEKVFLECVQDMDHENMFWYRQDPGLGLRLIYFSYDVKMKEKGDIPEGYSVSREKKERFSLILESASTNQTSMYLCASSRGGGGLKTQYFGPGTRLLVL.

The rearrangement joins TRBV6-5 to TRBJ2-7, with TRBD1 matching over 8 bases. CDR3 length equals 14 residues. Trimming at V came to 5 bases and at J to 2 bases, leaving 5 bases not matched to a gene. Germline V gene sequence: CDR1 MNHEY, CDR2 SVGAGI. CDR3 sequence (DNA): TGTGCCAGCAGTACCCGGACAGGGACCTACGAGCAGTACTTC. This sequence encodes CASSTRTGTYEQYF.

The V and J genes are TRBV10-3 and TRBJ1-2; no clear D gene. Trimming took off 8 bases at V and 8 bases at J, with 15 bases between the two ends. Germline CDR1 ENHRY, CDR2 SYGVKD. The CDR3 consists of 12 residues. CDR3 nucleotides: TGTGCCATCGGAGAGGCGGGAGGGGGCTACACCTTC. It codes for CAIGEAGGGYTF.

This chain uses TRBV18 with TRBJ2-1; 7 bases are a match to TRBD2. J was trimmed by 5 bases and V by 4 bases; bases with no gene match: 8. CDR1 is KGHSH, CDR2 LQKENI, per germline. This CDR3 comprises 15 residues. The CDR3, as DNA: TGTGCCAGCTCACGCAGACTGGGAGGGGACAATGAGCAGTTCTTC. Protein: CASSRRLGGDNEQFF.

The CDR3 region is CASSSSQGNRQPQHF. CDR3 sequence (DNA): TGTGCCAGCAGTTCCTCACAGGGGAATAGGCAGCCCCAGCATTTT. The V call is TRBV6-5, the J call TRBJ1-5, with 7 bases aligning to TRBD1. J lost 7 bases, V lost 4 bases, and 10 bases had no gene match. Per germline, CDR1 MNHEY and CDR2 SVGAGI. CDR3 length: 15 amino acids.

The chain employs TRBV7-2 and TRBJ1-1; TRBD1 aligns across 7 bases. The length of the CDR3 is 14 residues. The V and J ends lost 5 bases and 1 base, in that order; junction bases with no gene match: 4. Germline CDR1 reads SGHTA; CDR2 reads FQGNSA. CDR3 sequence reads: CASSGRQGNTEAFF. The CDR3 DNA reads TGTGCCAGCAGCGGACGACAGGGGAACACTGAAGCTTTCTTT.

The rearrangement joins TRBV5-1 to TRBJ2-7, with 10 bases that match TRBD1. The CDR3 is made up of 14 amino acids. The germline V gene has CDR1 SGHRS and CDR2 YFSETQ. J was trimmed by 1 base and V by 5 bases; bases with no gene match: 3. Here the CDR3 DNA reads TGCGCCAGCAGGGGACAGGGGATTTCCTACGAGCAGTACTTC. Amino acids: CASRGQGISYEQYF.

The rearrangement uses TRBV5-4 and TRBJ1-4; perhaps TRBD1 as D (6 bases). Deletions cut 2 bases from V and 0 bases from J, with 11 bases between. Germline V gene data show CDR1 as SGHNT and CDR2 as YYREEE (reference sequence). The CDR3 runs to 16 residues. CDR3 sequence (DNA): TGTGCCAGCAGCTTAGGGACACGTTCAACTAATGAAAAACTGTTTTTT. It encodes CASSLGTRSTNEKLFF.

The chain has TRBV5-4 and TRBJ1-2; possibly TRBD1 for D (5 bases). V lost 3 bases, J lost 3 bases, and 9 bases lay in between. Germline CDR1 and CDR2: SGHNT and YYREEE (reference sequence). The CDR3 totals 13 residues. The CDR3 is CASSSGTYYGYTF. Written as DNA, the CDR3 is TGTGCCAGCAGCTCCGGGACTTACTATGGCTACACCTTC.

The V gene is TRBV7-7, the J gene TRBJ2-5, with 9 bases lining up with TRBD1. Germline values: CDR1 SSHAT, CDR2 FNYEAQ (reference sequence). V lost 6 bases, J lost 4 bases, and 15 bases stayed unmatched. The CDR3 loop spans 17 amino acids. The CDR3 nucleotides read TGTGCCAGCAGTTTTCCCCCCGGGACAGGGATCGGAGAGACCCAGTACTTC. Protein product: CASSFPPGTGIGETQYF.

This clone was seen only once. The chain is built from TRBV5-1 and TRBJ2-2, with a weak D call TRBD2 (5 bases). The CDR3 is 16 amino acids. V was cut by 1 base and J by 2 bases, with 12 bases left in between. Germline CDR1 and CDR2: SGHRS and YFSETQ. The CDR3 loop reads CASSLNIAGNTGELFF. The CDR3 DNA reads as TGCGCCAGCAGCTTGAACATTGCGGGCAACACCGGGGAGCTGTTTTTT.

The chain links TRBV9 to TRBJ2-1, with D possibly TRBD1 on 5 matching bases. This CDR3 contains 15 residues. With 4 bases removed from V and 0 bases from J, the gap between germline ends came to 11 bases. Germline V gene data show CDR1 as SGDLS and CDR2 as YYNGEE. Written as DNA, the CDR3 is TGTGCCAGCAGCCCGACAGTACTCTCCTACAATGAGCAGTTCTTC. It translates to CASSPTVLSYNEQFF.

In DNA, the CDR3 is TGCGCCAGCAGCAACCAAAGACAGGGGAGAACTGAAGCTTTCTTT. As protein: CASSNQRQGRTEAFF. The V and J genes are TRBV5-1 and TRBJ1-1, with 8 positions matching TRBD1. CDR1 is SGHRS, CDR2 YFSETQ, per germline. CDR3 size: 15 residues. V gave up 4 bases and J gave up 5 bases; unmatched junction bases: 10.

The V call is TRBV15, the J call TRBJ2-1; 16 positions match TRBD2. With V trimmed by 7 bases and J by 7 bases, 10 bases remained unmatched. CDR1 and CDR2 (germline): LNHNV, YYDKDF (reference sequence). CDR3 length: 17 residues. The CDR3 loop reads CATTPRGLAGGQNEQFF. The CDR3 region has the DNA TGTGCCACCACACCGAGGGGACTAGCGGGGGGGCAAAATGAGCAGTTCTTC.

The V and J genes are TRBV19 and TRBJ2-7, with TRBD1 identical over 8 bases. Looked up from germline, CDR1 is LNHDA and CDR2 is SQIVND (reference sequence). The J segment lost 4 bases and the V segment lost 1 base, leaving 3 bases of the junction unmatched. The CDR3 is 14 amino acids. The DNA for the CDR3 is TGTGCCAGTAGTATAGTCCAGGGGGCTTACGAGCAGTACTTC. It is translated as CASSIVQGAYEQYF.

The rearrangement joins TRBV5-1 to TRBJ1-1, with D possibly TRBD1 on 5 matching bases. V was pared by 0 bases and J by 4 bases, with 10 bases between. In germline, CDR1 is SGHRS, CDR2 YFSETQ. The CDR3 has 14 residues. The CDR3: CASSLGGMGTEAFF. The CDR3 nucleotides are TGCGCCAGCAGCTTGGGGGGCATGGGCACTGAAGCTTTCTTT.

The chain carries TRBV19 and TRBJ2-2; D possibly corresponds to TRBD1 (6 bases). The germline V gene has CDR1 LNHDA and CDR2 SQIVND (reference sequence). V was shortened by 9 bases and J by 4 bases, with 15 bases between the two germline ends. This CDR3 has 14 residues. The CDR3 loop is CASRTTGITGELFF. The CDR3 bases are TGTGCCAGCAGAACGACAGGAATCACCGGGGAGCTGTTTTTT. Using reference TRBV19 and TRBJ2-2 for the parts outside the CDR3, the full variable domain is DGGITQSPKYLFRKEGQNVTLSCEQNLNHDAMYWYRQDPGQGLRLIYYSQIVNDFQKGDIAEGYSVSREKKESFPLTVTSAQKNPTAFYLCASRTTGITGELFFGEGSRLTVL.

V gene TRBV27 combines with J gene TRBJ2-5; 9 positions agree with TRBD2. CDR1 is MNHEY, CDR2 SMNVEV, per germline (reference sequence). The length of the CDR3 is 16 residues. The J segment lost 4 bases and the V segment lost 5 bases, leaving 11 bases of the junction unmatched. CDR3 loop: CASSLTGLALRETQYF. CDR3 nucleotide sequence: TGTGCCAGCAGTCTTACGGGACTAGCCCTCCGAGAGACCCAGTACTTC.

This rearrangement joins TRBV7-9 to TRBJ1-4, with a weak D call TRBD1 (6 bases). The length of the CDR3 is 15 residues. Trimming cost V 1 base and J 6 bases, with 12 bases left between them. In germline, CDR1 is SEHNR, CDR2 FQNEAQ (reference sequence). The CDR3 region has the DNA TGTGCCAGCAGCTTAGAGGGGGGGGCCCATGAAAAACTGTTTTTT. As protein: CASSLEGGAHEKLFF.

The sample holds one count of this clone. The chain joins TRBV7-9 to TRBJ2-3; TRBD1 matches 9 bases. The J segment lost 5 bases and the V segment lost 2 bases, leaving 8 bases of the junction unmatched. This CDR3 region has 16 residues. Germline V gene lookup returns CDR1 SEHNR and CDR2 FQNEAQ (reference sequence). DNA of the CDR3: TGTGCCAGCAGCTTAAAAGGAGGGACAGGGCAAGATACGCAGTATTTT. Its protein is CASSLKGGTGQDTQYF.

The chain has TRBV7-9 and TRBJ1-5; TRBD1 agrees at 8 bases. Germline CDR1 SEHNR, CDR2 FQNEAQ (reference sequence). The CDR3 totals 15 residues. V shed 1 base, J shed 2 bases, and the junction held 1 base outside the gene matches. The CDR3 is CASSLEGQGNQPQHF. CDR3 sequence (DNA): TGTGCCAGCAGCTTAGAGGGACAGGGCAATCAGCCCCAGCATTTT.